This T cell receptor beta chain was obtained from a study of identical twins (dated by TCRdb to the mid-2010s). Describing the broader study: To test whether fetal clonotypes persist, the study used deep sequencing on TCR alpha and beta repertoires from monozygotic twins, unrelated adults of various ages, and cord blood. To rule out contamination, the twin experiments were replicated at different times with different library preparation protocols.

Every donor in the study was a healthy Caucasian. The twin cohort consisted of three pairs of female monozygotic twins, all aged roughly 18 to 30 years. Peripheral blood mononuclear cells were used as the source from which RNA for TCR libraries was isolated. Results and caveats for the whole study, not just this receptor: Abundant cord blood beta clonotypes had fewer insertions, young adult naive repertoires showed a similar but weaker trend, and memory repertoires showed no such trend. In beta out-of-frame sequences, excess twin sharing was weaker, because having fewer shared sequences lowered the signal-to-noise ratio. Out-of-frame TCR alpha sharing in monozygotic twins was systematically underestimated by recombination models, whereas sharing between unrelated individuals was in agreement with the recombination models. Compared with coincidental sharing between unrelated individuals, out-of-frame TCR alpha sequences shared between twins had an excess of sequences with low generation probability. Zero-insertion analyses could be partly confounded by invariant T cells such as MAIT and iNKT, though diverse VJ usage argued against such confounding for most clonotypes. Because the same donors could not be followed over many years, the conclusions depended on cross-sectional statistical analysis.

Reading from cysteine to phenylalanine, the CDR3 counts 12 amino acids. Just CDR3 DNA is preserved here, 36 bases in frame from base 1. The library was prepared using 5' RACE. Sequencing used an Illumina HiSeq 2000. A universal primer binding site was added through template switching, and the final cDNA carried a unique molecular identifier so that TCR cDNA molecules could be counted accurately. First-strand cDNA for TCR alpha and beta chains was synthesized from specific primers in the conserved constant-segment region. Each cDNA library was double barcoded, with a SMART-Mk sample barcode plus Illumina barcodes, to control for contamination. TruSeq adapter sequences along with Illumina sample barcodes were introduced in two successive PCR steps. The TCR alpha and beta cDNA libraries were sequenced on the Illumina HiSeq platform using custom primers. Per the original workflow: Raw reads were processed with MiGEC to extract unique molecular identifiers, and MiXCR was used to determine CDR3 positions. Recombination models were inferred per individual with the repgenHMM and IGoR tools using an EM algorithm. The tcR package in R was used for shared clonotype analysis, with sharing normalized by the product of cloneset sizes. Out-of-frame nonproductive sequences were analyzed to study raw recombination free of thymic and clonal selection effects. TCRdb passed the public sequencing reads through fastp at Q25 and MiXCR, retaining productive beta sequences. Entries that share a CDR3 protein sequence are merged under the most common genes and DNA. The V and J calls reflect TCRdb's pipeline rather than the authors' work. Within this sample are hundreds of thousands of distinct CDR3 sequences, with about 20% of them counted one time only. Around 12% of the sample goes to the ten largest clones.

This clonotype was observed a few times. There is no known antigen for this receptor. No base quality values were provided; no much bigger clone lies one nucleotide off. This sample was shared with a second study, whose subject was T cells expressing NK-cell markers. The second investigation adds: Three sorted T-cell subsets (CD3+CD56+NKG2C+, CD3+CD56+NKG2C- and CD3+CD56-NKG2C+) from 8 or 9 donors had their TCR beta-chain repertoires profiled. Of the eight sequenced donors, seven were found to be HCMV-seropositive and one was found to be HCMV-seronegative. To restrict sorting to alphabetaTCR-expressing T cells, an anti-gammadeltaTCR antibody was added in several experiments. In roughly six donors, the dominant CD3+CD56+NKG2C+ clonotypes ranked among the top 10 CD8+ clonotypes, making up roughly 1.0-7.0% of CD8+ T cells. Those dominant clonotypes were again the most abundant among CD3+CD56-NKG2C+ cells in a handful of donors, at about 25-60.1%. It remained unclear whether the expanded NKG2C-expressing T cell clones were specific for HCMV antigens. The study sequenced eight donors, all healthy volunteers chosen at random: three men and five women. HCMV serostatus was determined by detecting HCMV-specific IgG in serum with a commercial ELISA kit. Bulk peripheral blood T-cell repertoires were additionally sequenced from unsorted PBMC for roughly six donors. MIGEC was used to demultiplex reads and group the reads by UMI, and MiTCR was used to assemble and quantify clonotypes. To exclude erroneous sequences, only TCR cDNA sequences supported by at least two reads were retained. The tcR package was used for downstream repertoire analysis, with clonotypes matched between fractions based on CDR3 nucleotide sequence plus V segment. VDJmatch was used to annotate antigen specificity against VDJdb, with one amino acid substitution in CDR3 allowed.

The receptor's source is a woman between 18 and 29 years old in good health. The sequenced sample consisted of PBMCs. The sequence joins TRBV21-1 to TRBJ2-1; the table's TRBD1 call for D was not verified on the DNA. TRBV21-1 counts as a pseudogene. The DNA sequence follows: TGTGCCAGGTTTGAGGGGGGTAATGAGCAGTTCTTC. This sequence encodes CARFEGGNEQFF.